A single T cell receptor (beta chain) is shown here with its context. Its matching antigen is unknown. A process of 5'RACE template switching, which added a universal primer site and UMIs, was used to make TCR cDNA. From the 5' RACE reads, TCRdb called clonotypes with MiXCR, one entry per CDR3 protein. This table has 300,000 to 350,000 distinct CDR3 sequences, 9.5% to 12% appearing once. After removal of 0 bases from V and 8 bases from J, the junction contained 8 bases not matched to a gene. Germline CDR1 reads SGDLS; CDR2 reads YYNGEE. The CDR3 is made up of 16 amino acids. These data are taken from a study of T cells after yellow fever vaccination. Background on the study: With SMART-Seq v4 Ultra Low Input, the fractions containing low cell numbers were prepared.

Points from the study as a whole: Shared CD4/CD8 clonotypes were a small share, likely from convergent recombination. It was a weaker secondary response, yet one that peaked faster, at day 5 versus 15.

The chain couples TRBV9 to TRBJ2-3, with 11 bases matching TRBD2. This receptor was obtained from a man aged 18-30 years who received the YFV17D yellow fever vaccine. Sequences were derived from CD4+ T cells sorted from PBMCs, sampled 45 days after the yellow fever booster vaccination. In nucleotides, the CDR3 is TGTGCCAGCAGCGTAGAAGATAGCGGGGGGGCTCGTACGCAGTATTTT. Protein sequence: CASSVEDSGGARTQYF.